This is a list of T cell receptor beta chains from one sample in a study of OX40 agonist ivuxolimab in advanced cancers. Generated by immunoSEQ multiplex PCR, the TCRdb table keeps only in-frame clones and is missing some. The repertoire holds around 19,000 clones, with roughly 87% as singletons. The sequencing here drew on CD4+ or CD8+ T cells sorted from blood, taken in a trial of the OX40 agonist ivuxolimab. These receptors all stem from an adult with an advanced solid tumor such as melanoma, head and neck, liver or kidney cancer. Each CDR3 is given with its conserved first and last residue. D genes are given only for firm matches. The size of a clone is reported for some rows only, either as once, few or many, or as a class for expanded clones.

j_call: TRBJ1-1
clone_size: -
d_call: -
v_call: TRBV6-1
cdr3_aa: CASSEGRGTEAFF
cdr3_nt: TGTGCCAGCAGTGAAGGCAGGGGCACTGAAGCTTTCTTT

j_call: TRBJ2-7
clone_size: -
d_call: TRBD2
v_call: TRBV4-1
cdr3_aa: CASSTLWGGSYEQYF
cdr3_nt: TGCGCCAGCAGTACGCTATGGGGGGGCTCCTACGAGCAGTACTTC

j_call: TRBJ1-5
clone_size: -
d_call: -
v_call: TRBV4-1
cdr3_aa: CASSQVLEYSNQPQHF
cdr3_nt: TGCGCCAGCAGCCAAGTGCTTGAGTATAGCAATCAGCCCCAGCATTTT

j_call: TRBJ2-7
clone_size: -
d_call: -
v_call: TRBV11-2
cdr3_aa: CASSFGRDEQYF
cdr3_nt: TGTGCCAGCAGCTTCGGCAGGGACGAGCAGTACTTC

j_call: TRBJ2-7
clone_size: few
d_call: -
v_call: TRBV5-1
cdr3_aa: CASSLGAGINEQYF
cdr3_nt: TGCGCCAGCAGCTTGGGGGCAGGGATCAACGAGCAGTACTTC

j_call: TRBJ2-7
clone_size: medium-sized
d_call: -
v_call: TRBV11-2
cdr3_aa: CASSYPGVYEQYF
cdr3_nt: TGTGCCAGCAGCTACCCAGGGGTCTACGAGCAGTACTTC

j_call: TRBJ1-2
clone_size: -
d_call: TRBD1
v_call: TRBV13
cdr3_aa: CASSSLQGARGYTF
cdr3_nt: TGTGCCAGCAGCTCGTTACAGGGGGCGCGTGGCTACACCTTC

j_call: TRBJ2-1
clone_size: -
d_call: -
v_call: TRBV19
cdr3_aa: CASSIVSHNEQFF
cdr3_nt: TGTGCCAGTAGTATTGTCAGCCACAATGAGCAGTTCTTC

j_call: TRBJ2-3
clone_size: -
d_call: TRBD2
v_call: TRBV6-4
cdr3_aa: CASSAGGPTDTQYF
cdr3_nt: TGTGCCAGCAGTGCGGGGGGGCCGACAGATACGCAGTATTTT

j_call: TRBJ2-3
clone_size: -
d_call: TRBD2
v_call: TRBV25-1
cdr3_aa: CASSAFNSGAAGTQYF
cdr3_nt: TGTGCCAGCAGTGCTTTTAATAGCGGGGCGGCAGGTACGCAGTATTTT

j_call: TRBJ2-7
clone_size: -
d_call: TRBD1
v_call: TRBV7-8
cdr3_aa: CASSLGQHSYEQYF
cdr3_nt: TGTGCCAGCAGCTTGGGACAGCACTCCTACGAGCAGTACTTC

j_call: TRBJ2-1
clone_size: -
d_call: -
v_call: TRBV9
cdr3_aa: CASSVGTVLQTHEQFF
cdr3_nt: TGTGCCAGCAGCGTAGGGACAGTCCTACAGACGCATGAGCAGTTCTTC

j_call: TRBJ2-7
clone_size: few
d_call: -
v_call: TRBV23-1
cdr3_aa: CASSPTDRSSYEQYF
cdr3_nt: TGCGCCAGCAGTCCGACCGACAGGTCCTCCTACGAGCAGTACTTC